This entry describes one T cell receptor beta chain. What this receptor recognizes is not known. Qualities for individual bases were not recorded, and no much larger clone is one base off. The data derive from a study of T cell responses to AZD1222 COVID-19 vaccine (dated by TCRdb to about 2021). Study-wide context: TCR sequencing was performed for over 230 trial participants, of whom some 200 were given two doses of AZD1222 and around 25 were given two doses of MenACWY control vaccine. Enrollment into the trials was organized by age into subgroups of 18-55, 56-69 and 70-plus years, and those subgroups contained roughly 140, 27 and 60 TCR-sequenced participants, respectively. What the study reported, not specific to this receptor: Because no samples from the day 14 peak response were available, repertoires could be characterized only after the peak T cell response. In the small 56-69-year group, the increase in depth fell short of significance, most likely because of low power. CD4 TCRs associated with the vaccine covered the entire spike protein, and the dominant responses were in regions 160-218 and 743-854. Conclusions about previously exposed vaccinees were limited because only a handful of AZD1222 recipients were SARS-CoV-2 seropositive at baseline. After two AZD1222 doses, both the breadth and the depth of spike-specific TCRs were significantly higher than at day 0 and than in MenACWY recipients. Reportedly, close to half of the unique spike-specific TCRs recognized epitopes lying outside the regions that are mutated in the B.1.351 and B.1.1.7 variants. Participants were mostly white British and included more females than males, and it was suggested by the authors that clonal diversity may have been underestimated.

Including cysteine and phenylalanine, the CDR3 has 14 amino acids. Here the CDR3 DNA is all that survives: 42 bases in frame from base 1. CDR1 and CDR2 (LGHDT, YNNKEL) derive from the germline V gene (reference sequence). V was cut back by 1 base and J by 7 bases, leaving a gap of 11 bases between them. Taken with the paper, the label for time point translates to: about 28 days (+/-7) after the second vaccine dose. Because spike-specific TCR depth and breadth did not differ between the two schedules, AZD1222 recipients who got a second dose at roughly 4 weeks were pooled with those who got a second dose at roughly 12 weeks. The vaccinee samples were drawn from two UK trials, COV001 and COV002, one of which was a single-blind randomized controlled phase 2/3 trial testing AZD1222 (ChAdOx1 nCoV-19) in healthy adults. For TCRbeta chain sequencing, PBMC samples from trial participants were taken at day 0 and at day 28 after the second dose.

The CDR3 regions of human TCRbeta chains were subjected to immunosequencing. The original methods were these. TCRs in the repertoires were compared against a reference library of SARS-CoV-2-specific TCRs that had been generated with the MIRA antigen-specificity platform. Breadth meant the fraction of unique TCRs that were SARS-CoV-2-associated, whereas depth meant the fraction of total T cells that were SARS-CoV-2-associated. Using the MIRA data, every spike-specific TCR was mapped to the spike region that the TCR reacted to and assigned to either a CD4 or a CD8 class. Log10-transformed breadth and depth values were compared by one-way ANOVA with Sidak's multiple comparisons tests. TCRdb carries this immuneACCESS record with in-frame sequences only. Its versions omit some clonotypes, under half of them owing to an unresolved V gene in the studies checked, with the rest unexplained. That table is the source of V, J and clone size, and D and trimming were worked out from the DNA. For this sample the table gives roughly 150,000 clones, of which 91% were detected only once. The ten most abundant clones make up around 1.2% of the sample.

The rearrangement combines TRBV3-1 (or the pseudogene TRBV3-2) with TRBJ1-5, with the D segment identity uncertain. The source material was peripheral blood, sampled 28 days after the second AZD1222 dose. This receptor was obtained from an adult who received the AZD1222 COVID-19 vaccine. The CDR3 has the sequence CASSQGLGMQPQHF. The sequence in DNA is TGTGCCAGCAGCCAAGGCTTGGGTATGCAGCCCCAGCATTTT.